The 19 T cell receptor beta chains below all came from one sample that was sequenced in a study of blood T cell repertoires in COVID-19. The protocol was immunoSEQ multiplex PCR, while the TCRdb copy is restricted to in-frame clones and leaves out a portion. This sample yields 450,000 or so clones, of which about 90% are seen a single time; more than 0.7% belongs to the top ten. Sequenced sample: peripheral blood. All receptors come from a man younger than 35 with COVID-19, enrolled during active disease.

The chain links TRBV19 to TRBJ2-7; D may be TRBD2 (6 bases). CDR1 and CDR2 (germline): LNHDA, SQIVND (reference sequence). This CDR3 is built from 14 residues. With 5 bases removed from V and 5 bases from J, the gap between germline ends came to 16 bases. The CDR3 sequence is CASSLTGASDEQYF. The CDR3 DNA reads as TGTGCCAGTAGTTTAACGGGAGCCTCGGACGAGCAGTACTTC.

This clone was observed a single time. This rearrangement joins TRBV11-2 to TRBJ1-2; 8 bases are a match to TRBD1. CDR3 length equals 14 residues. The trim removed 1 base at V and 8 bases at J, leaving 6 bases unmatched. Germline V CDR1 and CDR2: SGHAT, FQNNGV. The CDR3 nucleotides are TGTGCCAGCAGCTTAGGGCAGGGGGCGTTCGGCTACACCTTC. It is translated as CASSLGQGAFGYTF.

V usage is TRBV9 and J usage is TRBJ2-1; TRBD2 matches 7 bases. V lost 4 bases to trimming and J lost 0 bases; unmatched junction nucleotides: 16. The CDR3 extends over 19 amino acids. Germline CDR1 is SGDLS and CDR2 is YYNGEE. The CDR3 bases are TGTGCCAGCAGCCATGGGGGGAGCGGGATAGTGAGCTCCTACAATGAGCAGTTCTTC. This sequence encodes CASSHGGSGIVSSYNEQFF.

The chain links TRBV5-4 to TRBJ1-2, with D maybe TRBD1 (6 bases). The germline V gene encodes CDR1 SGHNT and CDR2 YYREEE (reference sequence). V was cut by 2 bases and J by 4 bases, with 15 bases left in between. CDR3 length: 15 residues. The CDR3 region has the DNA TGTGCCAGCAGCTTACGGCAGGGGACCGGCTATGGCTACACCTTC. The encoded protein is CASSLRQGTGYGYTF.

The V gene is TRBV5-6, the J gene TRBJ2-2; 9 nucleotides agree with TRBD1. The CDR3 length is 15 residues. Germline CDR1 reads SGHDT; CDR2 reads YYEEEE. V shed 2 bases and J 3 bases; nucleotides not matched to a gene: 2. This CDR3 is CASSFGTGHTGELFF. CDR3 coding DNA: TGTGCCAGCAGCTTCGGGACAGGGCACACCGGGGAGCTGTTTTTT.

J is TRBJ2-3 and V is TRBV19; perhaps TRBD2 as D (5 bases). There are 12 residues in the CDR3. Trimming shortened V by 6 bases and J by 2 bases, and 6 bases separated the two germline ends. Looked up from germline, CDR1 is LNHDA and CDR2 is SQIVND (reference sequence). The CDR3 sequence is CASRDFTDTQYF. The CDR3 DNA sequence: TGTGCCAGTAGGGACTTCACAGATACGCAGTATTTT. Supplemented by reference TRBV19 and TRBJ2-3, the full variable domain reads DGGITQSPKYLFRKEGQNVTLSCEQNLNHDAMYWYRQDPGQGLRLIYYSQIVNDFQKGDIAEGYSVSREKKESFPLTVTSAQKNPTAFYLCASRDFTDTQYFGPGTRLTVL.

The chain has TRBV18 and TRBJ1-5; D ambiguous. Germline CDR1 and CDR2: KGHSH and LQKENI. This CDR3 region has 13 residues. The germline V and J ends were trimmed by 4 bases and 2 bases, with 6 bases remaining between them. This CDR3 is CASSREGNQPQHF. For the CDR3, the DNA is TGTGCCAGCTCACGAGAGGGCAATCAGCCCCAGCATTTT.

This chain uses TRBV6-5 with TRBJ2-5, with 7 bases aligning to TRBD1. Per germline, CDR1 MNHEY and CDR2 SVGAGI. The CDR3 runs 12 residues. V was pared by 6 bases and J by 3 bases, with 1 base of the junction left unmatched. CDR3 sequence (DNA): TGTGCCAGCAGGGGGACAGAAGAGACCCAGTACTTC. This translates into CASRGTEETQYF.

CDR3 in amino acids: CASITKTSGTALSTDTQYF. CDR3 sequence (DNA): TGTGCCAGCATCACAAAGACTAGCGGCACAGCTCTGAGCACAGATACGCAGTATTTT. This sequence joins TRBV7-9 and TRBJ2-3, with 9 nucleotides matching TRBD2. The CDR3 loop spans 19 amino acids. V was clipped by 7 bases and J by 0 bases; unmatched bases: 17. Germline V gives CDR1 SEHNR, CDR2 FQNEAQ (reference sequence).

The rearrangement joins TRBV14 to TRBJ2-7; 7 bases match TRBD2. CDR3 size: 16 residues. From germline, CDR1 is SGHDN and CDR2 FVKESK. The ends lost 3 bases at V and 5 bases at J; junction bases unmatched: 13. The CDR3 DNA follows: TGTGCCAGCAGCCACAAGGTCACATACCGGGGGGACGAGCAGTACTTC. Protein product: CASSHKVTYRGDEQYF. The entire variable domain, with the rest obtained from reference TRBV14 and TRBJ2-7, is as follows: EAGVTQFPSHSVIEKGQTVTLRCDPISGHDNLYWYRRVMGKEIKFLLHFVKESKQDESGMPNNRFLAERTGGTYSTLKVQPAELEDSGVYFCASSHKVTYRGDEQYFGPGTRLTVT.

The sample holds one count of this clone. This sequence joins TRBV5-4 and TRBJ2-3; 11 bases fit TRBD2. The germline gives CDR1 SGHNT, CDR2 YYREEE (reference sequence). The J segment lost 4 bases and the V segment lost 4 bases, leaving 5 bases of the junction unmatched. The CDR3 has 15 amino acids. The CDR3 coding sequence is TGTGCCAGCAGCATGACTAGCGGGAATGCAGATACGCAGTATTTT. Amino acids: CASSMTSGNADTQYF.

The chain combines TRBV3-1 (or the pseudogene TRBV3-2) with TRBJ2-5, with 9 bases that match TRBD1. V lost 4 bases, J lost 1 base, and 7 bases stayed unmatched. From germline, CDR1 is LGHDT and CDR2 YNNKEL (reference sequence). The CDR3 is 16 residues long. As DNA, the CDR3 is TGTGCCAGCAGCCGCCGATGGGACAGGGTCCAAGAGACCCAGTACTTC. The encoded protein is CASSRRWDRVQETQYF.

This clone was found a few times. The rearrangement links TRBV2 to TRBJ1-5, with 7 bases identical to TRBD1. The CDR3 loop spans 14 amino acids. Germline CDR1 is SNHLY and CDR2 is FYNNEI. Unmatched junction bases numbered 8, after V lost 4 bases and J lost 8 bases. CDR3 amino acids: CASSVQGPGEPQHF. CDR3 bases: TGTGCCAGCAGTGTACAGGGGCCAGGGGAGCCCCAGCATTTT.

The chain is built from TRBV19 and TRBJ2-5; TRBD2 is a possible D gene (6 bases). This CDR3 contains 14 residues. Germline V gene lookup returns CDR1 LNHDA and CDR2 SQIVND (reference sequence). V was cut by 5 bases and J by 2 bases, with 12 bases left in between. The CDR3 loop is CASSPSGGQETQYF. The CDR3 DNA follows: TGTGCCAGTAGTCCATCCGGGGGTCAAGAGACCCAGTACTTC.

The chain couples TRBV2 to TRBJ2-1, with TRBD2 matching over 10 bases. After removal of 6 bases from V and 8 bases from J, the junction contained 10 bases not matched to a gene. This CDR3 is built from 15 residues. Germline V gives CDR1 SNHLY, CDR2 FYNNEI. This CDR3 reads CASSGGLAEADEQFF. DNA of the CDR3: TGTGCCAGCAGCGGAGGACTAGCGGAGGCGGATGAGCAGTTCTTC.

This rearrangement joins TRBV27 to TRBJ2-5; D is perhaps TRBD2 (5 bases). The germline V gene encodes CDR1 MNHEY and CDR2 SMNVEV (reference sequence). The germline V and J ends were trimmed by 11 bases and 0 bases, with 13 bases remaining between them. The CDR3 contains 13 residues. CDR3 coding DNA: TGTGCCTCTCGGAAAGCGGACCAAGAGACCCAGTACTTC. Protein product: CASRKADQETQYF.

This rearrangement joins TRBV7-8 to TRBJ1-4, with 9 bases matching TRBD1. The V and J ends lost 1 base and 7 bases, in that order; junction bases with no gene match: 7. Germline lookup yields CDR1 SGHVS and CDR2 FQNEAQ. The CDR3 has 16 residues. This chain's CDR3 is CASSLVRTGDFEKLFF. CDR3 bases: TGTGCCAGCAGCTTAGTCCGGACAGGGGATTTTGAAAAACTGTTTTTT.

The chain couples TRBV7-3 to TRBJ1-5; no clear D. There are 13 residues in the CDR3. V lost 2 bases to trimming and J lost 6 bases, with 8 bases between them. Germline assignment: CDR1 SGHTA and CDR2 FQGTGA. For the CDR3, the DNA is TGTGCCAGCAGCTTAGAGGTTGGTCAGCCCCAGCATTTT. This encodes CASSLEVGQPQHF.

The V call is TRBV4-1, the J call TRBJ2-7, with 7 bases fitting TRBD1. Germline CDR1 reads MGHRA; CDR2 reads YSYEKL. CDR3 length equals 18 residues. The J segment lost 1 base and the V segment lost 2 bases, leaving 14 bases of the junction unmatched. The DNA of the CDR3 is TGCGCCAGCAGCCAACCTGATCGGCGGAGACAGGGATCCTACGAGCAGTACTTC. Protein: CASSQPDRRRQGSYEQYF.